These T cell receptor beta chains were read from a single sample in a study of shared clonotypes between healthy human individuals. Sequencing was performed with immunoSEQ multiplex PCR; in TCRdb, only in-frame clones are kept and a portion is missing. The data contain more than 2 million clones, 90% to 97% of them singletons. The sample was naive CD4+ T cells sorted from blood. These receptors came from a man younger than 30 in good health. Each CDR3 is given with its conserved first and last residue. D genes are given only for firm matches. Size is omitted from some rows. Given values are once, few, many or a class for expanded clones.

clone_size	v_call	j_call	d_call	cdr3_aa	cdr3_nt
.	TRBV19	TRBJ1-4	TRBD1	CASSARTGATNEKLFF	TGTGCCAGTAGCGCCCGGACAGGGGCAACTAATGAAAAACTGTTTTTT
.	TRBV9	TRBJ2-1	TRBD2	CASSPHPGLAGVEQFF	TGTGCCAGCAGCCCACACCCAGGACTAGCGGGGGTGGAGCAGTTCTTC
.	TRBV6-5	TRBJ1-1	.	CASRDQGTGYTEAFF	TGTGCCAGCAGGGACCAGGGTACGGGGTACACTGAAGCTTTCTTT
.	TRBV29-1	TRBJ2-1	.	CSVDLGGNEQFF	TGCAGCGTTGACCTAGGGGGTAATGAGCAGTTCTTC
once	TRBV7-2	TRBJ2-3	.	CASSLAGQGVDTQYF	TGTGCCAGCAGCTTAGCGGGCCAGGGAGTAGATACGCAGTATTTT
.	TRBV9	TRBJ2-3	.	CASSVGSSAGTDTQYF	TGTGCCAGCAGCGTAGGGAGCTCGGCAGGCACAGATACGCAGTATTTT
.	TRBV7-2	TRBJ2-5	.	CASSIPTKDQYF	TGTGCCAGCAGCATCCCAACAAAGGACCAGTACTTC
.	TRBV2	TRBJ2-7	TRBD2	CASSDRLAGGGYEQYF	TGTGCCAGCAGTGACAGACTAGCGGGAGGAGGCTACGAGCAGTACTTC
.	TRBV7-2	TRBJ1-6	.	CASSWEGPNSPLHF	TGTGCCAGCAGTTGGGAGGGACCCAATTCACCCCTCCACTTT
.	TRBV2	TRBJ2-7	TRBD2	CASRWGGDEQYF	TGTGCCAGCAGATGGGGAGGGGACGAGCAGTACTTC
.	TRBV28	TRBJ1-3	.	CASSLPGSGNTIYF	TGTGCCAGCAGTCTGCCGGGTTCCGGAAACACCATATATTTT
.	TRBV5-6	TRBJ1-5	TRBD1	CASSLNRGLGSNQPQHF	TGTGCCAGCAGCTTGAACAGGGGGCTGGGTAGCAATCAGCCCCAGCATTTT
.	TRBV19	TRBJ2-2	.	CASSIDLSGELFF	TGTGCCAGTAGTATAGATCTATCAGGGGAGCTGTTTTTT
.	TRBV18	TRBJ1-1	.	CASSTLGRPGTEAFF	TGTGCCAGCTCTACCTTGGGCAGGCCTGGGACTGAAGCTTTCTTT
.	TRBV28	TRBJ2-2	.	CASSLGRIRTGELFF	TGTGCCAGCAGCCTCGGGCGGATACGGACCGGGGAGCTGTTTTTT
.	TRBV6-5	TRBJ1-6	.	CASPTYREGSPLHF	TGTGCCAGTCCAACTTACCGTGAGGGTTCACCCCTCCACTTT
.	TRBV5-1	TRBJ2-2	TRBD2	CASGGLAGLNTGELFF	TGCGCCAGCGGGGGACTAGCGGGATTGAACACCGGGGAGCTGTTTTTT
.	TRBV6-6	TRBJ2-3	.	CASSSPSTDTQYF	TGTGCCAGCAGTTCTCCTAGCACAGATACGCAGTATTTT
.	TRBV7-3	TRBJ2-6	TRBD2	CASSLNKWGGRSGANVLTF	TGTGCCAGCAGCTTAAATAAGTGGGGAGGGCGCTCTGGGGCCAACGTCCTGACTTTC
.	TRBV9	TRBJ2-7	.	CASSVAPGSSYEQYF	TGTGCCAGCAGCGTAGCACCGGGGAGCTCCTACGAGCAGTACTTC
.	TRBV27	TRBJ1-1	.	CASSFLQPNTEAFF	TGTGCCAGCAGTTTCCTACAGCCGAACACTGAAGCTTTCTTT
.	TRBV6-5	TRBJ1-5	.	CASSYNSDSNQPQHF	TGTGCCAGCAGTTACAATTCGGATAGCAATCAGCCCCAGCATTTT
.	TRBV6-5	TRBJ2-7	.	CASSLKGSGSYEQYF	TGTGCCAGCAGTCTTAAGGGTAGCGGCTCCTACGAGCAGTACTTC
.	TRBV10-1	TRBJ2-7	.	CASSVTATGDEQYF	TGCGCCAGCAGTGTAACGGCGACGGGAGACGAGCAGTACTTC
.	TRBV2	TRBJ1-1	.	CASSEAGGSGKAFF	TGTGCCAGCAGTGAGGCGGGAGGGAGTGGAAAAGCTTTCTTT
.	TRBV4-1	TRBJ1-6	TRBD1	CASSHPQGSRSPLHF	TGCGCCAGCAGCCACCCACAGGGGAGTCGGTCACCCCTCCACTTT
.	TRBV30	TRBJ1-3	.	CAWPGSSGNTIYF	TGTGCCTGGCCAGGATCCTCTGGAAACACCATATATTTT
.	TRBV13	TRBJ2-7	TRBD2	CASRQLAISYEQYF	TGTGCCAGCAGACAACTAGCGATCTCCTACGAGCAGTACTTC
.	TRBV9	TRBJ1-2	.	CASSSLPVYGYTF	TGTGCCAGCAGCTCACTCCCCGTCTATGGCTACACCTTC
.	TRBV30	TRBJ1-6	TRBD1	CAWSTAQGTNSPLHF	TGTGCCTGGAGTACCGCACAGGGGACCAATTCACCCCTCCACTTT
.	TRBV28	TRBJ1-3	.	CASSLWGSGNTIYF	TGTGCCAGCAGTTTATGGGGCTCTGGAAACACCATATATTTT
.	TRBV7-9	TRBJ2-1	.	CASSRQFENEQFF	TGTGCCAGCAGCCGACAATTTGAGAATGAGCAGTTCTTC
.	TRBV25-1	TRBJ1-2	TRBD1	CASRGGTENNYGYTF	TGTGCCAGCAGAGGGGGGACAGAAAATAACTATGGCTACACCTTC
once	TRBV5-1	TRBJ1-3	.	CASSWTDSGNTIYF	TGCGCCAGCAGCTGGACGGACAGTGGAAACACCATATATTTT
.	TRBV7-2	TRBJ1-3	TRBD1	CASSLDRDRAPGNTIYF	TGTGCCAGCAGCTTAGACCGGGACAGGGCGCCAGGAAACACCATATATTTT
.	TRBV7-2	TRBJ1-5	TRBD1	CASSYTGGQPQHF	TGTGCCAGCAGCTATACAGGGGGTCAGCCCCAGCATTTT
.	TRBV2	TRBJ1-2	TRBD1	CASSSRTGDYRGYTF	TGTGCCAGCAGTTCGAGGACAGGGGATTACCGTGGCTACACCTTC
.	TRBV6-1	TRBJ2-3	TRBD2	CASSEYGGRATDTQYF	TGTGCCAGCAGTGAATATGGGGGGAGGGCCACAGATACGCAGTATTTT
few	TRBV7-7	TRBJ2-2	TRBD1	CASSASGGSTGELFF	TGTGCTAGCAGCGCATCAGGGGGTAGCACCGGGGAGCTGTTTTTT
.	TRBV2	TRBJ2-7	TRBD1	CATEPTGGLREQYF	TGTGCCACCGAGCCAACAGGGGGCCTTCGCGAGCAGTACTTC
.	TRBV6-6	TRBJ1-5	.	CASITGPSNQPQHF	TGTGCCAGCATAACAGGGCCGAGTAATCAGCCCCAGCATTTT
.	TRBV7-2	TRBJ2-1	.	CASSGGTKPSYNEQFF	TGTGCCAGCAGCGGGGGGACCAAACCTTCCTACAATGAGCAGTTCTTC
.	TRBV11-2	TRBJ2-7	.	CASSLELAPGGSYEQYF	TGTGCCAGCAGCTTAGAATTAGCGCCCGGAGGGTCCTACGAGCAGTACTTC
.	TRBV28	TRBJ1-1	.	CASSPYVPTEAFF	TGTGCCAGCAGTCCGTACGTCCCCACTGAAGCTTTCTTT